The T cell receptor beta chain under discussion was sequenced for a study of CD8 T cells in ankylosing spondylitis. General study results and limits: Disease-linked clones were reportedly significantly enriched in matched ankylosing spondylitis synovial fluid. Blood of patients with ankylosing spondylitis appeared to be characterized by a TCR beta motif of several highly homologous variants.

There are a few counts of this clonotype. Its antigen is still unknown. The CDR3 consists of 13 residues. The germline V gene encodes CDR1 ENHRY and CDR2 SYGVKD. J gave up 4 bases and V 3 bases, and 3 bases lay outside the gene matches. By quantitative 5'-RACE with molecular barcodes, the TCR beta libraries were made. Via MiXCR, TCRdb re-called the 5' RACE reads, giving one row per CDR3 protein. Of over 600,000 distinct CDR3 sequences in the sample, around 19% were seen once. The source is a male donor with ankylosing spondylitis. The specimen sequenced was blood, either unsorted or a sorted T cell fraction (not recorded which). V is TRBV10-3 and J is TRBJ2-7; 7 positions match TRBD1. CDR3 bases: TGTGCCATCAGTGAAGGGGGCCGATACGAGCAGTACTTC. It yields the protein CAISEGGRYEQYF.